The 8 T cell receptor beta chains below come from one sample, sequenced in a study of CD8 T cells in Susac syndrome. Reverse transcription of roughly 0.5 to 1 ug RNA was carried out with random hexamers. MiXCR, applied by TCRdb to the immunoSEQ multiplex PCR reads, yields one record per CDR3 protein. The sample carries over 120,000 distinct CDR3 sequences, approximately 95% recorded once. Input material: CD4+ T cells from PBMCs. The receptors stem from a human donor with Susac syndrome.

The chain recombines TRBV30 with TRBJ1-2; D unresolved. This CDR3 has 12 amino acids. The germline CDR1 and CDR2 sequences are GTSNPN and SVGIG (reference sequence). The V end was cut by 1 base, the J end by 4 bases, with 7 bases between. The CDR3, as DNA: TGTGCCTGGAGTGCCCATTTCTATGGCTACACCTTC. It codes for CAWSAHFYGYTF.

This sequence joins TRBV20-1 and TRBJ2-4, with 7 positions matching TRBD1. V trimming: 3 bases; J trimming: 0 bases; junction bases outside the gene matches: 5. From germline, CDR1 is DFQATT and CDR2 SNEGSKA (reference sequence). The CDR3 is 15 residues long. Here the CDR3 DNA reads TGCAGTGCTAGGGGGACAGAACTAGCCAAAAACATTCAGTACTTC. Its protein product is CSARGTELAKNIQYF.

The V call is TRBV28, the J call TRBJ2-1; TRBD1 agrees at 12 bases. The germline V gene encodes CDR1 MDHEN and CDR2 SYDVKM. Trimming cost V 3 bases and J 1 base; bases outside gene matches: 4. The CDR3 has 17 residues. CDR3 residues: CASSLGQGAGSYNEQFF. DNA of the CDR3: TGTGCCAGCAGTTTGGGACAGGGGGCAGGGTCCTACAATGAGCAGTTCTTC.

This chain joins TRBV2 and TRBJ1-5; D might be TRBD1 (5 bases). Germline loops: CDR1 SNHLY, CDR2 FYNNEI. The CDR3 is 15 residues long. Trimming shortened V by 7 bases and J by 3 bases, and 16 bases separated the two germline ends. The CDR3 bases are TGTGCCAGCACCTGGGGGGGAAGTAACAATCAGCCCCAGCATTTT. Its protein is CASTWGGSNNQPQHF.

This chain links TRBV18 with TRBJ2-1; no reliable D call. The ends were cut back, 3 bases at V and 4 bases at J, with 13 bases in the middle. From germline, CDR1 is KGHSH and CDR2 LQKENI. This CDR3 spans 15 amino acids. CDR3 bases: TGTGCCAGCTCACCGCAGAAGGCGACTTACAATGAGCAGTTCTTC. Residues: CASSPQKATYNEQFF.

The CDR3 DNA is TGTGCCAGCAACCCGAGACGGCAAGAAAAACTGTTTTTT. Protein product: CASNPRRQEKLFF. The chain recombines TRBV28 with TRBJ1-4; D gene uncertain. This CDR3 contains 13 residues. The germline gives CDR1 MDHEN, CDR2 SYDVKM. The V end lost 7 bases, the J end lost 8 bases, and 14 bases lay between the germline ends. Variable domain in full (rest from reference TRBV28 and TRBJ1-4): DVKVTQSSRYLVKRTGEKVFLECVQDMDHENMFWYRQDPGLGLRLIYFSYDVKMKEKGDIPEGYSVSREKKERFSLILESASTNQTSMYLCASNPRRQEKLFFGSGTQLSVL.

In its sample, this clonotype was seen a few times. This chain joins TRBV6-6 and TRBJ2-3; no clear D gene. CDR3 size: 14 residues. Trimming removed 2 bases from V and 3 bases from J, with 9 bases in between. Germline loops: CDR1 MNHNY, CDR2 SVGAGI (reference sequence). The CDR3 region is CASSYGLGTDTQYF. In DNA form, the CDR3 reads TGTGCCAGCAGTTACGGTCTGGGTACAGATACGCAGTATTTT.

The CDR3 reads CASSLARDTEAFF. DNA of the CDR3: TGTGCCAGCAGTTTAGCCCGAGACACTGAAGCTTTCTTT. The chain carries TRBV12-3 or TRBV12-4 and TRBJ1-1; D uncertain. With 0 bases removed from V and 3 bases from J, the gap between germline ends came to 5 bases. The CDR3 runs 13 residues.